This T cell receptor beta chain comes out of a study of CD8 T cells in ankylosing spondylitis. TCRdb independently ran MiXCR on the 5' RACE reads; one entry per CDR3 protein. The table has about 160,000 distinct CDR3 sequences, 44% seen once; the top ten hold roughly 15%. V lost 5 bases and J lost 3, with 14 bases in between. The CDR3 spans 14 residues. CDR1 and CDR2 (germline): SGHNT, YENEEA. This chain connects TRBV11-3 to TRBJ2-7; D is ambiguous. The source is a male donor with ankylosing spondylitis. The specimen sequenced was synovial fluid, either unsorted or a sorted T cell fraction (not recorded which). CDR3 coding DNA: TGTGCCAGCAGCCAAAGGCAGTTCCGCTACGAGCAGTACTTC. It translates to CASSQRQFRYEQYF.